This TCR beta chain is from a study of blood T cell repertoires in COVID-19. Turning to the study itself: COVID-19 samples, acute and convalescent, were from the United States, Italy and Spain. In each case, the material was cDNA or gDNA derived from T cells, B-cell-depleted T cells, or PBMCs.

Study processing details: Researchers report that nucleated cell counts were estimated from reference gene primer amplification. Clones were sequenced by immunoSEQ multiplex PCR, and TCRdb holds only the in-frame ones, with some missing. That table gives V, J and clone size, and the DNA gave D and trimming. The sample gives about 140,000 clones, more than 75% of which show up once; about 5.8% is in the top ten. V was shortened by 6 bases and J by 4 bases, with 9 bases between the two germline ends. There are 12 residues in the CDR3. V is TRBV12-3 or TRBV12-4 and J is TRBJ1-2; no clear D. The source material was peripheral blood. The TCR originated in a human donor in a cohort sampled during active COVID-19. The CDR3 region has the DNA TGTGCCAGCAGGTCTAACGTCTATGGCTACACCTTC. As protein: CASRSNVYGYTF.